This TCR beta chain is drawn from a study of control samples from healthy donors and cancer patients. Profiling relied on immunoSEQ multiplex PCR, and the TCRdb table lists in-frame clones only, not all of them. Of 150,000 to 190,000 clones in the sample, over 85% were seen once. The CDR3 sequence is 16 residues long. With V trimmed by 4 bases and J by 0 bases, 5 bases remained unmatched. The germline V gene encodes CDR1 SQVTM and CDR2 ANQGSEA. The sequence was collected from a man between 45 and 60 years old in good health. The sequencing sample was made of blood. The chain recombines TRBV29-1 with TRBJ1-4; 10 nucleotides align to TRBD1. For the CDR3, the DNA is TGCAGCGTTGGGGGACAGGGGTTATCAACTAATGAAAAACTGTTTTTT. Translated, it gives CSVGGQGLSTNEKLFF. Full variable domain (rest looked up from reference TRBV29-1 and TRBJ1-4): SAVISQKPSRDICQRGTSLTIQCQVDSQVTMMFWYRQQPGQSLTLIATANQGSEATYESGFVIDKFPISRPNLTFSTLTVSNMSPEDSSIYLCSVGGQGLSTNEKLFFGSGTQLSVL.